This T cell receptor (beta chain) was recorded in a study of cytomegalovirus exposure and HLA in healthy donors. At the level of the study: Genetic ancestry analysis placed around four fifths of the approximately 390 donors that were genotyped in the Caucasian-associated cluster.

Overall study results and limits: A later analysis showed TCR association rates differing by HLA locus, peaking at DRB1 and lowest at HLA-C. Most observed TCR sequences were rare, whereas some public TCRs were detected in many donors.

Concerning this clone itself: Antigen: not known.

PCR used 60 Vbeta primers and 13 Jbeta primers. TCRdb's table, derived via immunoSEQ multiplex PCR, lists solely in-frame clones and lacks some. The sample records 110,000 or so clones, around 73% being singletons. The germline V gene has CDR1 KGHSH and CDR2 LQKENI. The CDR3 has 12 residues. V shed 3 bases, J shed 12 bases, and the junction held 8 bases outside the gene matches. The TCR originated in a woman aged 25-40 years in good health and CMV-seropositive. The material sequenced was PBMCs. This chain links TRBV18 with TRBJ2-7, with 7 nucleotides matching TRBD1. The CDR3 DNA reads TGTGCCAGCTCACCCCAAACAGGGGACGCGTACTTC. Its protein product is CASSPQTGDAYF.